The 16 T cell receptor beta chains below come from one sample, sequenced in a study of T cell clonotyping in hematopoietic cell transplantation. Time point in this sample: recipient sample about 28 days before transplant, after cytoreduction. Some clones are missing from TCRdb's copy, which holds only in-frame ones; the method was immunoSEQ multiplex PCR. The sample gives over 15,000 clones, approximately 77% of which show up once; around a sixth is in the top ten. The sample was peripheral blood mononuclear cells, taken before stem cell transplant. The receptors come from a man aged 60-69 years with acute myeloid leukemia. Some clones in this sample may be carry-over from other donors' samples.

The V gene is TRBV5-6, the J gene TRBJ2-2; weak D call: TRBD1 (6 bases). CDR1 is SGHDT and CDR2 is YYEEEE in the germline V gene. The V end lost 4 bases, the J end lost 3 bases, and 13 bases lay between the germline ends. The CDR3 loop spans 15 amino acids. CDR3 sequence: CASSAGVWDTGELFF. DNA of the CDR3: TGTGCCAGCAGCGCAGGGGTCTGGGACACCGGGGAGCTGTTTTTT.

CDR3 DNA sequence: TGTGCCAGCAGTGTGAACTATCCCCAGCATTTT. Protein sequence: CASSVNYPQHF. J is TRBJ1-5 and V is TRBV6-1, with D uncertain. Trimming pared 4 bases from V and 10 bases from J, leaving 8 bases between. This CDR3 is 11 amino acids long. Per germline, CDR1 MNHNS and CDR2 SASEGT.

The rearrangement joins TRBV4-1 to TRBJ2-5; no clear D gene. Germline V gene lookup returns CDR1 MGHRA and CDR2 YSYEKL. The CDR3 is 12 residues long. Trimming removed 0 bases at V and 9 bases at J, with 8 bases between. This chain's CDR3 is CASSQDHGAQYF. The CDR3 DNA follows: TGCGCCAGCAGCCAAGATCATGGGGCCCAGTACTTC.

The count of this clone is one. This chain's CDR3 is CASSRVGEKLFF. CDR3 nucleotide sequence: TGTGCCAGCAGCCGCGTGGGGGAAAAACTGTTTTTT. The V call is TRBV5-4, the J call TRBJ1-4; D is unresolved. The CDR3 sequence is 12 residues long. Trimming cost V 4 bases and J 8 bases, with 9 bases left between them. Looked up from germline, CDR1 is SGHNT and CDR2 is YYREEE (reference sequence).

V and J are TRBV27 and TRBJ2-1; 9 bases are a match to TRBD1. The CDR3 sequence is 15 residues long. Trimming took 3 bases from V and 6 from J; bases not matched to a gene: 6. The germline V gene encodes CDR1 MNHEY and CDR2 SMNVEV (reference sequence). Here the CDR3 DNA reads TGTGCCAGCAGTTTGTTAAGACAGGGGGGCAATGAGCAGTTCTTC. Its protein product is CASSLLRQGGNEQFF.

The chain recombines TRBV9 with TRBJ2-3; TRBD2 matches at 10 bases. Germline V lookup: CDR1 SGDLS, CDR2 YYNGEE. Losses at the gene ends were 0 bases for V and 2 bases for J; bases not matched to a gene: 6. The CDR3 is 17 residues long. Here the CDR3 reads CASSVDLSGGYTDTQYF. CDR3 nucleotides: TGTGCCAGCAGCGTAGATCTTAGCGGGGGGTACACAGATACGCAGTATTTT.

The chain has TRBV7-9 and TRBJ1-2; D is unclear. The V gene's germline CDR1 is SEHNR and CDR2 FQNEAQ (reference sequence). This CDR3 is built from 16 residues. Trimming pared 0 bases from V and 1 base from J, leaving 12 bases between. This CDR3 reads CASSLAPEDLNYGYTF. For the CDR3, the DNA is TGTGCCAGCAGCTTAGCGCCAGAGGATCTTAACTATGGCTACACCTTC.

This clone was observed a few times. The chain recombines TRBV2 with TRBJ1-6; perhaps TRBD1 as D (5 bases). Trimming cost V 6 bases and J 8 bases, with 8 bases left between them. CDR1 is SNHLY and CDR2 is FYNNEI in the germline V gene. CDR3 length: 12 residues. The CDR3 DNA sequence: TGTGCCAGCAGGAGGGGTGATTCACCCCTCCACTTT. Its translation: CASRRGDSPLHF.

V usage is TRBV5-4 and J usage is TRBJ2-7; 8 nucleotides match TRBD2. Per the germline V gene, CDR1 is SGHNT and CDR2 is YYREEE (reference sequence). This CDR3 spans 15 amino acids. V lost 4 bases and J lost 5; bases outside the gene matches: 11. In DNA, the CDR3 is TGTGCCAGCAGCCGGGACCGAGGGACTAGAAACGAGCAGTACTTC. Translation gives CASSRDRGTRNEQYF.

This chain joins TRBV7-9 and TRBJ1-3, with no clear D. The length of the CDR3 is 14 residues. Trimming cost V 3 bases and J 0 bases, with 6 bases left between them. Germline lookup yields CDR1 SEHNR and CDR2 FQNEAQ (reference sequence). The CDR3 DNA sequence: TGTGCCAGCAGCTTGGGGAGCTCTGGAAACACCATATATTTT. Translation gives CASSLGSSGNTIYF.

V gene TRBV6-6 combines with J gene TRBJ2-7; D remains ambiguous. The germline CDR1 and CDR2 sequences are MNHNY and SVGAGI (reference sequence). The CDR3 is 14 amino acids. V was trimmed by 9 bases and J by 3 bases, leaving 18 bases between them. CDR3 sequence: CARRVSLSFYEQYF. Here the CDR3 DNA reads TGTGCCAGACGTGTATCTCTAAGCTTCTACGAGCAGTACTTC.

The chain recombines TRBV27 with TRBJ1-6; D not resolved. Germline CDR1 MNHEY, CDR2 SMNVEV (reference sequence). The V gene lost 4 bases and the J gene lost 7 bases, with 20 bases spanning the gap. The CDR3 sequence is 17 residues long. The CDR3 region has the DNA TGTGCCAGCAGTTCCCCCCGGACCGGGCTGGGGAATTCACCCCTCCACTTT. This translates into CASSSPRTGLGNSPLHF.

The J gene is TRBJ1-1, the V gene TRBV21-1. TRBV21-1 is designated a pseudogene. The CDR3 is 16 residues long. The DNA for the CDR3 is TGTGCCAGCAGCAAAGGACTCGGGGGGCCGAACACTGAAGCTTTCTTT. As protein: CASSKGLGGPNTEAFF.

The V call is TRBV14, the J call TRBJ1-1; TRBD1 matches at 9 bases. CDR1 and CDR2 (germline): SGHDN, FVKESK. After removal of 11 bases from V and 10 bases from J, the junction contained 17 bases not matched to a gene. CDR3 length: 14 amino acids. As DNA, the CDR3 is TGTGCCTTAAGGGACAGGGAATTGGCGTCGCGAGCTTTCTTT. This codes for CALRDRELASRAFF.

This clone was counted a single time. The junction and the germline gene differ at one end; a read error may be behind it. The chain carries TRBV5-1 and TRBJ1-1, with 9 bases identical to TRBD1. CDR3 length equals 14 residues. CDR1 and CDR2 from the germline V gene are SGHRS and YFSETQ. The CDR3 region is CASSWGQGKTEAFF. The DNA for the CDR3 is TGCGCCAGTAGCTGGGGACAGGGTAAGACTGAAGCTTTCTTT. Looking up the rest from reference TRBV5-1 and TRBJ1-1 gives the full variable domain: KAGVTQTPRYLIKTRGQQVTLSCSPISGHRSVSWYQQTPGQGLQFLFEYFSETQRNKGNFPGRFSGRQFSNSRSEMNVSTLELGDSALYLCASSWGQGKTEAFFGQGTRLTVV.

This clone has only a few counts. The DNA of the CDR3 is TGTGCCAGCAGCGTGGACAGCCCCGGGGCCAACGTCCTGACTTTC. This encodes CASSVDSPGANVLTF. This rearrangement joins TRBV5-6 to TRBJ2-6, with a tentative D call TRBD1 (6 bases). Germline lookup yields CDR1 SGHDT and CDR2 YYEEEE. The CDR3 is 15 residues long. V lost 4 bases and J lost 4, with 12 bases in between.